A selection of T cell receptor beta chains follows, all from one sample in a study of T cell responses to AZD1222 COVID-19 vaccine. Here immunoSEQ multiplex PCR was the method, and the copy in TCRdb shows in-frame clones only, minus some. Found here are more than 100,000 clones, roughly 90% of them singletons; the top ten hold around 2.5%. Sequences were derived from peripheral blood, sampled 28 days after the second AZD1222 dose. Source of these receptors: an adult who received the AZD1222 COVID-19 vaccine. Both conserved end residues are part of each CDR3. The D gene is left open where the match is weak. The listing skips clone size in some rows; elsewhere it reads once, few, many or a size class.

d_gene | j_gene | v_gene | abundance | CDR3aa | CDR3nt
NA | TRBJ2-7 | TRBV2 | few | CASSDGRNSYEQYF | TGTGCCAGCAGTGATGGGCGGAACTCCTACGAGCAGTACTTC
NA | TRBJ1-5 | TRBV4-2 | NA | CASSQQGGYNQPQHF | TGTGCCAGCAGCCAACAGGGAGGGTACAATCAGCCCCAGCATTTT
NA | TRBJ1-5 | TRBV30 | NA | CAWAGSSNQPQHF | TGTGCCTGGGCAGGGAGCAGCAATCAGCCCCAGCATTTT
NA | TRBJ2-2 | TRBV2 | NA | CASRFGLHNTGELFF | TGTGCCAGCAGATTCGGTTTGCACAACACCGGGGAGCTGTTTTTT
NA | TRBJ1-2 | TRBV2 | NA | CASVRVQGYGYTF | TGTGCCAGCGTTCGGGTACAGGGCTATGGCTACACCTTC
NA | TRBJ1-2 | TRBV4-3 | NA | CASSQEVGGANYGYTF | TGCGCCAGCAGCCAAGAAGTAGGCGGGGCTAACTATGGCTACACCTTC
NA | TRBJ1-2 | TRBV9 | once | CASSVDPGGNYGYTF | TGTGCCAGCAGCGTAGATCCGGGAGGGAACTATGGCTACACCTTC
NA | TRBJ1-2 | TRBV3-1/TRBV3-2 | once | CASSQEGTAGRYTF | TGTGCCAGCAGCCAAGAAGGGACGGCCGGGCGCTACACCTTC
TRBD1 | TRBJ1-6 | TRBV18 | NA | CASSRQGANSPLHF | TGTGCCAGCTCAAGACAGGGGGCTAATTCACCCCTCCACTTT
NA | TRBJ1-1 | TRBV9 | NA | CASKGRVNTEAFF | TGTGCCAGCAAAGGGCGGGTTAACACTGAAGCTTTCTTT
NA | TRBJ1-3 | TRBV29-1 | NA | CSVEGTGNTIYF | TGCAGCGTTGAAGGGACTGGAAACACCATATATTTT
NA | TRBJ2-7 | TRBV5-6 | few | CASSLLTYEQYF | TGTGCCAGCAGCCTCCTGACCTACGAGCAGTACTTC
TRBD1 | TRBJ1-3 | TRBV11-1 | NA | CASSPGTAGNTIYF | TGTGCCAGCAGCCCAGGGACAGCTGGAAACACCATATATTTT
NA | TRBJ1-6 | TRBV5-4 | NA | CASSHGQLRNSPLHF | TGTGCCAGCAGCCATGGACAGTTAAGGAATTCACCCCTCCACTTT
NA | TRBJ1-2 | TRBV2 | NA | CASSPWNYGYTF | TGTGCCAGCAGTCCCTGGAACTATGGCTACACCTTC
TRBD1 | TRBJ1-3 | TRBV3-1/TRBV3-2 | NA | CASSFNRGGSGNTIYF | TGTGCCAGCAGCTTCAACAGGGGAGGGTCTGGAAACACCATATATTTT
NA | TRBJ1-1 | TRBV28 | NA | CASSLTFLNTEAFF | TGTGCCAGCAGTTTAACCTTTTTGAACACTGAAGCTTTCTTT
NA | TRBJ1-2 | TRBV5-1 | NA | CASSLVTGNYGYTF | TGCGCCAGCAGCTTGGTAACAGGGAACTATGGCTACACCTTC
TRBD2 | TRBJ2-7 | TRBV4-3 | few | CASSLGTSGSYEQYF | TGCGCCAGCAGCCTTGGGACTAGCGGCTCCTACGAGCAGTACTTC
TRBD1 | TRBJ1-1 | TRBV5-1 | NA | CASSWDRGDRNTEAFF | TGCGCCAGCAGCTGGGACAGGGGCGATAGAAACACTGAAGCTTTCTTT
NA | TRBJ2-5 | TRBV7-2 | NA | CASSSTQGWVETQYF | TGTGCCAGCAGCTCAACCCAGGGCTGGGTAGAGACCCAGTACTTC
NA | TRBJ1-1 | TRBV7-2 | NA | CASSLSFGISEAFF | TGTGCCAGCAGCTTAAGTTTCGGAATTTCTGAAGCTTTCTTT
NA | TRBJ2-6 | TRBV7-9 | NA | CASSFGQTGANVLTF | TGTGCCAGCAGCTTCGGACAAACTGGGGCCAACGTCCTGACTTTC
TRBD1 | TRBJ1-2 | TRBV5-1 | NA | CASSQEGQGAKGYTF | TGCGCCAGCAGCCAGGAGGGACAGGGGGCGAAAGGCTACACCTTC
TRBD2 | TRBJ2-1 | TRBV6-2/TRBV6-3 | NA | CASSYQRGGHNEQFF | TGTGCCAGCAGTTACCAGCGGGGAGGACACAATGAGCAGTTCTTC
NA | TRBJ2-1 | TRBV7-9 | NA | CASSYVYSSAKANEQFF | TGTGCCAGCTCCTACGTCTACTCATCGGCAAAAGCCAATGAGCAGTTCTTC
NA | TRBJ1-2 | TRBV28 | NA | CASGTNYGYTF | TGTGCCAGCGGGACTAACTATGGCTACACCTTC
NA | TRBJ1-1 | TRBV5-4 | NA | CASPEEGLNTEAFF | TGTGCCAGCCCGGAGGAGGGTTTGAACACTGAAGCTTTCTTT
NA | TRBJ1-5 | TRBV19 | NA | CASNLATASQPQHF | TGTGCCAGTAATTTAGCGACAGCCTCCCAGCCCCAGCATTTT
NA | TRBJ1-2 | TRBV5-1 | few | CASSGGTNPGYTF | TGCGCCAGCAGCGGAGGGACCAACCCCGGCTACACCTTC
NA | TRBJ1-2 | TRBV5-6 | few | CASSLAGAGTGYTF | TGTGCCAGCAGCTTGGCCGGAGCAGGAACGGGCTACACCTTC
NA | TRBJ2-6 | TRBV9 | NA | CASSSPINRDIPFLGANVLTF | TGTGCCAGCAGCTCCCCAATCAACCGGGACATTCCTTTTTTGGGGGCCAACGTCCTGACTTTC
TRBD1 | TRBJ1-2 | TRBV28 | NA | CASRPDRVGVPVF | TGTGCCAGCAGACCCGACAGGGTGGGGGTCCCGGTCTTC
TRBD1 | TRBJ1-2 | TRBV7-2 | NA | CASSLAPPQGAGGYTF | TGTGCCAGCAGCTTAGCGCCCCCACAGGGGGCAGGGGGCTACACCTTC
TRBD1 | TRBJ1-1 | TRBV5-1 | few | CASSLGITGGLAFF | TGCGCCAGCAGCTTGGGAATCACAGGGGGTCTAGCTTTCTTT
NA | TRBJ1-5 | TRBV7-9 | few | CASSPGRVSSNQPQHF | TGTGCCAGCAGCCCTGGCAGGGTCTCTAGCAATCAGCCCCAGCATTTT
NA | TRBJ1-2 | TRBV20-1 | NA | CSARTAYGYTF | TGCAGTGCTAGGACGGCTTATGGCTACACCTTC
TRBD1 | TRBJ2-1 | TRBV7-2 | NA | CASSRVGQGTYNEQFF | TGTGCCAGCAGCAGAGTGGGACAGGGGACCTACAATGAGCAGTTCTTC
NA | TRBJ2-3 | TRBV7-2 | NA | CASSAGTSTDTQYF | TGTGCCAGCAGCGCCGGGACCTCCACAGATACGCAGTATTTT
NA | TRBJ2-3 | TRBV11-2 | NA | CASSLDPGRTDTQYF | TGTGCCAGCAGCTTAGATCCGGGCCGCACAGATACGCAGTATTTT
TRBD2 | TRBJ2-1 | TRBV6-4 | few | CASRLLAGGHHEQFF | TGTGCCAGCCGCTTACTAGCGGGGGGTCATCATGAGCAGTTCTTC
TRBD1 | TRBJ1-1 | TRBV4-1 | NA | CASSHTGGSTEAFF | TGCGCCAGCAGCCACACAGGGGGCTCGACTGAAGCTTTCTTT
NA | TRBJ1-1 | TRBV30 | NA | CAWSTITGRGNTEAFF | TGTGCCTGGAGTACCATCACAGGGAGGGGGAACACTGAAGCTTTCTTT
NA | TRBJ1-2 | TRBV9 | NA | CASSDRPQGGYTF | TGTGCCAGCAGCGATCGACCCCAGGGTGGCTACACCTTC
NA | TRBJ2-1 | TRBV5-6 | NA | CASKGGEDEQFF | TGTGCCAGCAAAGGTGGGGAAGATGAGCAGTTCTTC
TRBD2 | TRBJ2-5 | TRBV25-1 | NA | CASSASAGGRETQYF | TGTGCCAGCAGTGCTTCGGCGGGGGGGCGTGAGACCCAGTACTTC
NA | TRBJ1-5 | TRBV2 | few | CASSEVRRPYQPQHF | TGTGCCAGCAGTGAAGTGAGGCGGCCCTATCAGCCCCAGCATTTT
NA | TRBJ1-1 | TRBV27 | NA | CASSLQGKGNTEAFF | TGTGCCAGCAGTTTACAGGGGAAAGGGAACACTGAAGCTTTCTTT
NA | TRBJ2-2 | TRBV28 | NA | CASSKPGQNTGELFF | TGTGCCAGCAGTAAACCCGGACAAAACACCGGGGAGCTGTTTTTT
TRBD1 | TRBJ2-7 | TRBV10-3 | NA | CAISGGQGYEQYF | TGTGCCATCAGTGGGGGACAGGGCTACGAGCAGTACTTC
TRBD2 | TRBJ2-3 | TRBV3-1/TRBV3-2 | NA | CASSQYGGSFTDTQYF | TGTGCCAGCAGCCAATACGGGGGGTCTTTCACAGATACGCAGTATTTT
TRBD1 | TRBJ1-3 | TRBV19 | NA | CASSPGQGRGNTIYF | TGTGCCAGTAGTCCCGGACAGGGGCGAGGAAACACCATATATTTT
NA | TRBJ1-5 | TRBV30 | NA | CAWSRGSNQPQHF | TGTGCCTGGAGTAGGGGTTCCAATCAGCCCCAGCATTTT
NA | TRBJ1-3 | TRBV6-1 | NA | CASSERGAHTIYF | TGTGCCAGCAGTGAACGGGGGGCCCACACCATATATTTT
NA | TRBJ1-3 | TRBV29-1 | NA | CSVDGGSGNTIYF | TGCAGCGTCGACGGTGGGTCTGGAAACACCATATATTTT